This T cell receptor (beta chain) was sequenced for a study of blood T cell repertoires in COVID-19. The wider study: Italy, Spain and the United States were the sources of the convalescent and acute COVID-19 samples. T cells, B-cell-depleted T cells, or PBMCs supplied cDNA or gDNA.

Seattle's enrolled individuals joined amid active infection and were then monitored longitudinally. TCRdb keeps only in-frame clones here, not all; method: immunoSEQ multiplex PCR. Of 100,000 to 150,000 clones in the sample, about 89% were seen once. There are 14 residues in the CDR3. Germline CDR1 GTSNPN, CDR2 SVGIG (reference sequence). Trimming stripped 3 bases from V and 6 bases from J, with 18 bases between. The TCR sequence derives from a woman in her seventies with COVID-19, enrolled during active disease. V usage is TRBV30 and J usage is TRBJ2-7; D perhaps matches TRBD2 (6 bases). The sequenced sample was peripheral blood. The CDR3: CAWRFGGSRIEQYF. DNA of the CDR3: TGTGCCTGGAGATTCGGGGGAAGCCGAATCGAGCAGTACTTC.